Listed here are 22 T cell receptor beta chains from one sample, sequenced in a study of T cells in Graves' hyperthyroidism and ophthalmopathy. Regions amplified from RNA transcripts were the TCR beta CDR3 regions. When the TCR CDR3 underwent first-round RT-PCR, the HTBI primer set was used. In TCRdb, the multiplex PCR reads were re-called with MiXCR into one record per CDR3 protein. The top ten clones hold 25% to 30% of a sample with about 500,000 distinct CDR3 sequences, about 15% of them seen once. Sequenced input: blood. The source is a woman between 25 and 40 years old with Graves' ophthalmopathy.

The V call is TRBV3-1, the J call TRBJ2-7; 10 bases agree with TRBD2. The CDR3 totals 15 residues. J gave up 7 bases and V 3 bases, and 9 bases lay outside the gene matches. The V gene's germline CDR1 is LGHDT and CDR2 YNNKEL (reference sequence). CDR3 coding DNA: TGTGCCAGCAGCCAGGATTCACTAGCGGGGCGAGAGCAGTACTTC. Translating gives CASSQDSLAGREQYF.

The chain couples TRBV9 to TRBJ1-2; the match to TRBD1 covers 7 bases. This CDR3 region has 14 residues. CDR1 and CDR2 (germline): SGDLS, YYNGEE. Unmatched junction bases numbered 3, after V lost 3 bases and J lost 1 base. CDR3 loop: CASSEGAGNYGYTF. The CDR3, as DNA: TGTGCCAGCAGCGAGGGGGCCGGTAACTATGGCTACACCTTC.

This clonotype was seen ten or more times. The V gene is TRBV10-3, the J gene TRBJ2-7; maybe TRBD2 (7 bases). The length of the CDR3 is 16 residues. Trimming left V 3 bases short and J 0 bases short, with 15 bases between. CDR1 and CDR2 (germline): ENHRY, SYGVKD. As DNA, the CDR3 is TGTGCCATCAGTGATCAGGCAGGGGAGGGCTCCTACGAGCAGTACTTC. Protein product: CAISDQAGEGSYEQYF.

This clonotype was detected ten times or more. The rearrangement links TRBV12-3 or TRBV12-4 to TRBJ2-3; TRBD1 might be the D (6 bases). Trimming cost V 4 bases and J 2 bases, with 16 bases left between them. CDR3 length equals 16 residues. The CDR3 DNA reads TGTGCCAGCAGTTCAACTGGGGGCTTCCCCACAGATACGCAGTATTTT. Its translation: CASSSTGGFPTDTQYF.

The chain combines TRBV18 with TRBJ2-1; 10 nucleotides align to TRBD2. This CDR3 comprises 14 residues. Looked up from germline, CDR1 is KGHSH and CDR2 is LQKENI. Trimming removed 3 bases from V and 7 bases from J; junction bases left unmatched: 3. The CDR3 nucleotides read TGTGCCAGCTCACCTTCTAGCGGGAGAAATGAGCAGTTCTTC. Protein: CASSPSSGRNEQFF.

This clonotype was counted many times. This sequence joins TRBV2 and TRBJ1-1; D gene unclear. The CDR3 extends over 13 amino acids. Per the germline V gene, CDR1 is SNHLY and CDR2 is FYNNEI. V lost 10 bases and J lost 0, with 12 bases in between. CDR3 in amino acids: CANRVNLNTEAFF. In DNA form, the CDR3 reads TGTGCCAATCGGGTTAACCTGAACACTGAAGCTTTCTTT.

This clonotype was counted at least ten times. The J gene is TRBJ1-1, the V gene TRBV28; TRBD1 agrees at 7 bases. Germline V gives CDR1 MDHEN, CDR2 SYDVKM. The CDR3 sequence is 16 residues long. The ends lost 4 bases at V and 9 bases at J; junction bases unmatched: 17. The CDR3 here is CASSSTGTDFTDKAFF. DNA of the CDR3: TGTGCCAGCAGTTCAACCGGGACAGACTTTACGGACAAAGCTTTCTTT.

The chain is built from TRBV6-2 or TRBV6-3 and TRBJ1-4; the D is unclear. V dropped 2 bases and J dropped 0 bases, with 10 bases sitting between them. CDR3 length: 16 amino acids. Per the germline V gene, CDR1 is MNHEY and CDR2 is SVGEGT. The CDR3 DNA sequence: TGTGCCAGCAGTTACAGTCCCCTCGCAACTAATGAAAAACTGTTTTTT. Translation: CASSYSPLATNEKLFF.

This clonotype has a count of ten or more. The chain carries TRBV12-3 or TRBV12-4 and TRBJ1-1, with 7 bases that match TRBD1. The CDR3 runs to 14 residues. V was pared by 6 bases and J by 4 bases, with 8 bases of the junction left unmatched. CDR3 nucleotide sequence: TGTGCCAGCAGCTTGACAGGGTTGGGCACTGAAGCTTTCTTT. Protein sequence: CASSLTGLGTEAFF.

This clonotype has ten or more counts. The V and J genes are TRBV7-3 and TRBJ2-5; TRBD2 is a possible D gene (5 bases). Trimming took 10 bases from V and 4 from J, leaving 19 bases between them. This CDR3 has 14 amino acids. Germline CDR1 reads SGHTA; CDR2 reads FQGTGA. The chain's CDR3 is CANPRPPGRETQYF. As DNA, the CDR3 is TGTGCCAACCCTCGACCGCCTGGGAGAGAGACCCAGTACTTC.

Ten or more counts support this clonotype. Written as DNA, the CDR3 is TGTGCCAGCAGCCACCAGAACTATGGCTACACCTTC. Translated: CASSHQNYGYTF. The J gene is TRBJ1-2, the V gene TRBV3-1; no reliable D call. The length of the CDR3 is 12 residues. Deletions cut 3 bases from V and 2 bases from J, with 4 bases between. Per germline, CDR1 LGHDT and CDR2 YNNKEL (reference sequence).

This clonotype has only a few counts. The chain carries TRBV6-2 or TRBV6-3 and TRBJ2-1, with 9 bases that match TRBD1. The CDR3 covers 16 residues. Trimming cost V 3 bases and J 6 bases; bases outside gene matches: 9. Per the germline V gene, CDR1 is MNHEY and CDR2 is SVGEGT. The CDR3 DNA reads TGTGCCAGCAGTTATTTTCTGGGACAGGGCTCCAATGAGCAGTTCTTC. This codes for CASSYFLGQGSNEQFF.

Notes on this clonotype: This may be a read error: a much more frequent sequence differs by one nucleotide. V and J are TRBV20-1 and TRBJ2-1; 7 nucleotides align to TRBD1. CDR1 and CDR2 (germline): DFQATT, SNEGSKA (reference sequence). The CDR3 is 13 amino acids. The CDR3 bases are TGCAGTGCTACGGGACAGAAGGCCAATGAGCAGTCCTTC. Translated: CSATGQKANEQSF.

This clonotype was observed once. The V and J genes are TRBV27 and TRBJ1-4; possibly TRBD1 for D (5 bases). Per germline, CDR1 MNHEY and CDR2 SMNVEV (reference sequence). The CDR3 is 14 residues long. Trimming removed 5 bases at V and 6 bases at J, with 13 bases between. In nucleotides, the CDR3 is TGTGCCAGCAGTCCTCGGTGGGGGGATGAAAAACTGTTTTTT. It specifies CASSPRWGDEKLFF.

This clonotype was found many times. The rearrangement joins TRBV28 to TRBJ1-2, with D possibly being TRBD1 (6 bases). Between the trimmed V and J ends, which lost 6 bases and 8 bases, there was a span of 13 bases. This CDR3 region has 12 residues. CDR1 is MDHEN and CDR2 is SYDVKM in the germline V gene. CDR3: CASSPNRVGYTF. The DNA for the CDR3 is TGTGCCAGCAGCCCTAACAGGGTGGGCTACACCTTC.

This chain joins TRBV4-3 and TRBJ2-7; TRBD2 aligns across 7 bases. Losses at the gene ends were 0 bases for V and 3 bases for J; bases not matched to a gene: 5. This CDR3 spans 15 amino acids. Germline-derived CDR1 and CDR2 are LGHNA and YSLEER. CDR3 sequence (DNA): TGCGCCAGCAGCCAAGATCCCGGGACTAACTACGAGCAGTACTTC. It is translated as CASSQDPGTNYEQYF.

The chain combines TRBV6-1 with TRBJ1-2; TRBD1 agrees at 9 bases. This CDR3 has 14 amino acids. Germline V gives CDR1 MNHNS, CDR2 SASEGT. Unmatched junction bases numbered 6, after V lost 6 bases and J lost 4 bases. The DNA of the CDR3 is TGTGCCAGCAGCAGGGACAGGGCTACCTATGGCTACACCTTC. It codes for CASSRDRATYGYTF.

This clonotype has at least ten counts. The rearrangement links TRBV12-3 or TRBV12-4 to TRBJ2-4; D perhaps matches TRBD1 (6 bases). The CDR3 is 14 amino acids. V shed 8 bases and J shed 0 bases, with 11 bases lying between them. The CDR3 here is CASGGTIAKNIQYF. CDR3 sequence (DNA): TGTGCCAGCGGGGGCACAATAGCCAAAAACATTCAGTACTTC.

This clonotype occurred many times. The chain employs TRBV7-2 and TRBJ1-6, with TRBD1 as a possible D gene (5 bases). Germline values: CDR1 SGHTA, CDR2 FQGNSA. The ends were cut back, 5 bases at V and 8 bases at J, with 10 bases in the middle. The CDR3 covers 13 residues. The CDR3: CASSPPGYSPLHF. The CDR3 nucleotides are TGTGCCAGCAGCCCACCAGGGTATTCACCCCTCCACTTT.

This clonotype has a count of ten or more. This sequence joins TRBV3-1 and TRBJ1-2, with D tentatively TRBD1 (6 bases). The CDR3 has 18 residues. Trimming left V 2 bases short and J 5 bases short, with 24 bases between. Germline-derived CDR1 and CDR2 are LGHDT and YNNKEL (reference sequence). The CDR3 DNA is TGTGCCAGCAGCCAACTCGTAGCCCGGACAGTTCTTGAGTATGGCTACACCTTC. Protein sequence: CASSQLVARTVLEYGYTF.

This clonotype was seen just once. One junction end does not reproduce the germline sequence, and a read error may be involved. The chain has TRBV28 and TRBJ2-5; no definite D call. Germline V gene sequence: CDR1 MDHEN, CDR2 SYDVKM. This CDR3 contains 15 residues. CDR3 protein: CTSSTQSRVKETQYF. The CDR3, as DNA: TGTACCAGCAGCACCCAATCTAGGGTAAAAGAGACCCAGTACTTC.

This clonotype was seen more than once but under ten times. This rearrangement joins TRBV9 to TRBJ1-1; D not resolved. Germline V gives CDR1 SGDLS, CDR2 YYNGEE. The CDR3 is 15 residues long. The ends were cut back, 0 bases at V and 0 bases at J, with 9 bases in the middle. This CDR3 reads CASSVEASLNTEAFF. DNA of the CDR3: TGTGCCAGCAGCGTAGAGGCCAGTTTGAACACTGAAGCTTTCTTT.